The rows below give T cell receptor beta chains drawn from one sample of a study of blood T cell repertoires in COVID-19. TCRdb's copy holds only in-frame clones and misses some; the assay was immunoSEQ multiplex PCR. The sample yields over 250,000 clones, 83% seen once. The specimen was peripheral blood. The receptors derive from a woman aged 50 to 60 who had recovered from COVID-19. The CDR3 runs from the conserved cysteine through the conserved F or W. The D gene is left open where the match is weak. Size is stated for part of the rows, as once, few or many counts, or as a class when the clone is expanded.

j_gene,v_gene,abundance,d_gene,CDR3aa,CDR3nt
TRBJ1-4,TRBV2,once,TRBD1,CASSGTGGAGEKLFF,TGTGCCAGCAGTGGGACAGGGGGCGCGGGTGAAAAACTGTTTTTT
TRBJ2-1,TRBV24-1,NA,TRBD1,CATSDPTGVRLFF,TGTGCCACCAGTGACCCGACAGGGGTAAGGCTGTTCTTC
TRBJ2-2,TRBV15,NA,NA,CATSRVAGTGELFF,TGTGCCACCAGCAGAGTCGCCGGCACCGGGGAGCTGTTTTTT
TRBJ2-3,TRBV19,NA,TRBD2,CASLNERGETDTQYF,TGTGCCAGCCTGAATGAGCGGGGGGAGACAGATACGCAGTATTTT
TRBJ1-2,TRBV10-3,NA,TRBD1,CAISEGGQGHGYTF,TGTGCCATCAGTGAGGGGGGACAGGGCCATGGCTACACCTTC
TRBJ1-5,TRBV6-2/TRBV6-3,few,NA,CASSYFLRYIPSQPQHF,TGTGCCAGCAGTTACTTCCTACGTTACATTCCTAGTCAGCCCCAGCATTTT
TRBJ1-2,TRBV7-9,NA,NA,CASSLGSTELIDYGYTF,TGTGCCAGCAGCTTAGGCTCGACAGAGCTGATTGACTATGGCTACACCTTC
TRBJ1-2,TRBV5-6,NA,NA,CASSRPDSSYGYTF,TGTGCCAGCAGTCGTCCGGACAGCTCCTATGGCTACACCTTC
TRBJ1-1,TRBV10-3,NA,NA,CAISLAGMNTEAFF,TGTGCCATCAGTTTGGCGGGGATGAACACTGAAGCTTTCTTT
TRBJ2-4,TRBV19,NA,NA,CASSIAGLAKNIQYF,TGTGCCAGTAGTATAGCGGGGTTAGCCAAAAACATTCAGTACTTC
TRBJ1-1,TRBV7-2,NA,NA,CASSRNPTREGLYTEAFF,TGTGCCAGCAGCCGCAACCCAACACGGGAGGGGTTGTACACTGAAGCTTTCTTT
TRBJ2-2,TRBV28,NA,NA,CASRGAVRTGELFF,TGTGCCAGCAGGGGGGCGGTACGAACCGGGGAGCTGTTTTTT
TRBJ1-1,TRBV3-1/TRBV3-2,NA,NA,CASSQDGRQSF,TGTGCCAGCAGCCAAGATGGTCGACAGTCCTTT
TRBJ2-3,TRBV27,NA,NA,CASSGGGPSTDTQYF,TGTGCCAGCAGTGGGGGAGGACCTAGCACAGATACGCAGTATTTT
TRBJ1-5,TRBV27,NA,NA,CASSYTAYSNQPQHF,TGTGCCAGCAGTTACACAGCTTATAGCAATCAGCCCCAGCATTTT
TRBJ2-1,TRBV19,NA,TRBD2,CASSREGPRNEQFF,TGTGCCAGTAGCCGGGAGGGCCCTCGCAATGAGCAGTTCTTC
TRBJ2-2,TRBV3-1/TRBV3-2,few,TRBD2,CASSQEGTSGGSVGELFF,TGTGCCAGCAGCCAAGAGGGGACTAGCGGGGGGTCGGTCGGGGAGCTGTTTTTT
TRBJ2-7,TRBV28,NA,NA,CASSLGGQVGYEQYF,TGTGCCAGCAGTTTGGGTGGGCAGGTCGGTTACGAGCAGTACTTC
TRBJ2-6,TRBV19,once,NA,CASSTLQGVAGAGANVLTF,TGTGCCAGTAGTACCCTACAGGGAGTTGCTGGGGCCGGGGCCAACGTCCTGACTTTC
TRBJ2-7,TRBV2,NA,TRBD2,CASSGLAGGDEQYF,TGTGCCAGCAGTGGCCTAGCGGGAGGGGACGAGCAGTACTTC
TRBJ2-1,TRBV24-1,NA,TRBD2,CATSDLSTSGSNEQFF,TGTGCCACCAGTGATTTGTCGACTAGCGGGAGCAATGAGCAGTTCTTC
TRBJ2-2,TRBV5-8,NA,NA,CASSDTLSWNTGELFF,TGTGCCAGCAGCGACACTTTAAGTTGGAACACCGGGGAGCTGTTTTTT
TRBJ2-2,TRBV4-2,once,NA,CASTTMGLLNTGELFF,TGTGCCAGCACCACGATGGGACTCCTGAACACCGGGGAGCTGTTTTTT
TRBJ2-1,TRBV6-2/TRBV6-3,NA,TRBD2,CASSYFRTSMDEQFF,TGTGCCAGCAGTTACTTCAGGACTAGCATGGATGAGCAGTTCTTC
TRBJ1-2,TRBV2,few,TRBD1,CASSESGGAYYGYTF,TGTGCCAGCAGTGAGTCAGGGGGCGCTTACTATGGCTACACCTTC
TRBJ2-3,TRBV5-4,NA,NA,CASSLGQFADTQYF,TGTGCCAGCAGCTTGGGACAGTTCGCTGATACGCAGTATTTT
TRBJ2-7,TRBV2,NA,TRBD1,CASSDSGQGVYEQYF,TGTGCCAGCAGTGATAGCGGACAGGGTGTTTACGAGCAGTACTTC
TRBJ2-4,TRBV27,NA,TRBD1,CASSRQGAKNIQYF,TGTGCCAGCAGTCGACAGGGAGCCAAAAACATTCAGTACTTC
TRBJ2-7,TRBV7-2,NA,TRBD2,CASSGGTSGNRNEQYF,TGTGCCAGCTCCGGAGGGACTAGCGGGAATCGAAACGAGCAGTACTTC
TRBJ1-2,TRBV10-3,once,NA,CAISVEGRGGYTF,TGTGCCATCAGTGTGGAAGGGAGGGGTGGCTACACCTTC
TRBJ1-1,TRBV9,NA,TRBD1,CASSRGQGSEAFF,TGTGCCAGCAGCAGGGGACAGGGCTCTGAAGCTTTCTTT
TRBJ2-1,TRBV7-3,NA,NA,CASSLGNYNEQFF,TGTGCCAGCAGCTTAGGCAACTACAATGAGCAGTTCTTC
TRBJ2-2,TRBV4-2,NA,TRBD2,CASRGLANTGELFF,TGTGCGTCACGGGGACTAGCCAACACCGGGGAGCTGTTTTTT